This T cell receptor (beta chain) derives from a study of tumor and adjacent non-tumor tissue in lung cancer. Looking at the study overall: The patients, roughly 10 men and 4 or 5 women, were roughly 30 to 76 with stage I to III disease. Study-level findings and limits: Patients with more diverse tumor TCRs had worse survival. Compared with tumor, normal lung showed significantly lower TCR diversity. Normal lung showed higher cumulative top 100 clone frequency than tumor.

No cell sorting was done before RNA was extracted from the tissue. More than 3 cm separated this lung sample from the edge of the tumor. A modified ARM-PCR protocol with three rounds of nested PCR amplified TCRbeta. One entry per CDR3 protein results from TCRdb running MiXCR on the multiplex PCR reads. The table records approximately 77,000 distinct CDR3 sequences, approximately 81% of them present only once. Comments on this clonotype: Its target is unknown. One end of the junction fails to match germline, which may point to a read error.

Germline CDR1 is SGHAT and CDR2 is FQNNGV. The CDR3 is 15 residues long. Sequencing used distant non-tumor lung tissue. The chain has TRBV11-2 and TRBJ2-1; no reliable D call. This receptor was identified in a man between 60 and 75 years old with non-small cell lung cancer. DNA of the CDR3: TGTACCGGCAGCTTAGATAGGAGCTCCTACAATGACCAGTTCTTC. This translates into CTGSLDRSSYNDQFF.